The T cell receptor beta chain described here comes from a study of blood T cell repertoires in COVID-19. In the original processing: Reference gene primer amplification in the assay estimated nucleated cell counts. Method: immunoSEQ multiplex PCR; TCRdb's copy keeps in-frame clones and lacks some. V and J calls and clone size follow that table, whereas D and trimming were derived from the DNA. The data show hundreds of thousands of clones, roughly nine tenths seen once. CDR1 is MGHRA, CDR2 YSYEKL, per germline. V shed 0 bases and J 7 bases; nucleotides not matched to a gene: 4. The CDR3 loop spans 16 amino acids.

The chain couples TRBV4-1 to TRBJ2-1; 12 bases align to TRBD2. The source of this sequence is a woman aged 50 to 60 who had been exposed to COVID-19. Sample: PBMCs or T cells enriched from blood (not recorded which). The CDR3, as DNA: TGCGCCAGCAGCCAAGATCCGACTAGCGGGGGTAATGAGCAGTTCTTC. It translates to CASSQDPTSGGNEQFF.